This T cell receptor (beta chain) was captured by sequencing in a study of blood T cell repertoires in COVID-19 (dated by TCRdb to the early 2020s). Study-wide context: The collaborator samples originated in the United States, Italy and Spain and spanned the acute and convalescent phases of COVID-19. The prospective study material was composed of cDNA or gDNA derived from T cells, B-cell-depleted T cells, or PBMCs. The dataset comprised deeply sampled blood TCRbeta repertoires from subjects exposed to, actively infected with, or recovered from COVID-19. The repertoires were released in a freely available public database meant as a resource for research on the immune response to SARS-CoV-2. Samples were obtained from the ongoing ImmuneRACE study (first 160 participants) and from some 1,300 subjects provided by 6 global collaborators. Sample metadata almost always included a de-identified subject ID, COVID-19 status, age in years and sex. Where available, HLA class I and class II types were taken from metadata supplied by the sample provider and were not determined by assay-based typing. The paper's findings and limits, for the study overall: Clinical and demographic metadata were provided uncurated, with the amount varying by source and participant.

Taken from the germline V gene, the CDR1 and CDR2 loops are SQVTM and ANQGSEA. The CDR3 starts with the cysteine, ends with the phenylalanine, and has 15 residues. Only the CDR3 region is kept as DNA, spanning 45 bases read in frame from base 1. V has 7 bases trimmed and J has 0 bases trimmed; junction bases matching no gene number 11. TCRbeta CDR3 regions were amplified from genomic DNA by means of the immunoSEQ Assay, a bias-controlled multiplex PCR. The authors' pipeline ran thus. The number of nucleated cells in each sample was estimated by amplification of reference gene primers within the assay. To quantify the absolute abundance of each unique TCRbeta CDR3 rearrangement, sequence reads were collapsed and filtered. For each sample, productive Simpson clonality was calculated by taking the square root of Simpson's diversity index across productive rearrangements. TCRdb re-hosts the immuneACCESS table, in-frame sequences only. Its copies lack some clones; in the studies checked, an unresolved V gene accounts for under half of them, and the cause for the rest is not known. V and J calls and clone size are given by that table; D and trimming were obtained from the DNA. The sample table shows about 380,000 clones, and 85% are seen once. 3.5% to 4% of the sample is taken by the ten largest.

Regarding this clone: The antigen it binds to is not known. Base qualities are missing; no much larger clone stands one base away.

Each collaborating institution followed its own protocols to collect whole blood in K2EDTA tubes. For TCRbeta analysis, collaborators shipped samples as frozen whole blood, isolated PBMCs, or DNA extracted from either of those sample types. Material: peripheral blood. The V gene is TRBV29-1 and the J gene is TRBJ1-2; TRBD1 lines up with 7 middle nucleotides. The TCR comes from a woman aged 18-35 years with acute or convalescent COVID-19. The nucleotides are TGCAGCGCTCGAGGACAGGCGGAAGCTAACTATGGCTACACCTTC. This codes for CSARGQAEANYGYTF.